This T cell receptor beta chain stems from a study of T cells in Graves' hyperthyroidism and ophthalmopathy. RNA transcripts served as the template for amplifying TCR beta CDR3 regions. First-round RT-PCR targeting the TCR CDR3 was performed with the HTBI primer set. TCRdb used MiXCR to reprocess the multiplex PCR reads, holding one entry per CDR3 protein. Among about 560,000 distinct CDR3 sequences listed, roughly 46% were seen once. Trimming took 1 base from V and 3 from J, leaving 12 bases between them. The CDR3 is 15 amino acids. CDR1 and CDR2 from the germline V gene are SEHNR and FQNEAQ (reference sequence).

Sequenced material: peripheral blood or thyroid tissue (not recorded which). The sequence derives from a young woman with Graves' hyperthyroidism. The chain employs TRBV7-9 and TRBJ1-1; the D gene is possibly TRBD1 (6 bases). CDR3 protein: CASSLDWGRDTEAFF. The CDR3 DNA sequence: TGTGCCAGCAGCTTAGATTGGGGGCGCGACACTGAAGCTTTCTTT.